The 26 T cell receptor beta chains presented below share a single source sample, sequenced in a study of cytotoxic CD8 clonotypes in ibrutinib-treated CLL. The protocol was immunoSEQ multiplex PCR, while the TCRdb copy is restricted to in-frame clones and leaves out a portion. The repertoire holds some 150,000 clones, with approximately 80% as singletons. The input for sequencing was PBMCs, taken after 12 months of ibrutinib treatment. The origin of the receptors is a human donor with chronic lymphocytic leukemia.

This clone appeared a single time. V is TRBV5-1 and J is TRBJ1-6; D unclear. V dropped 2 bases and J dropped 5 bases, with 23 bases sitting between them. The CDR3 is made up of 19 amino acids. In germline, CDR1 is SGHRS, CDR2 YFSETQ. The CDR3 bases are TGCGCCAGCAGCTTTAGTGTCAGACTCCTAAACGGGGATAATTCACCCCTCCACTTT. Protein sequence: CASSFSVRLLNGDNSPLHF.

The rearrangement uses TRBV28 and TRBJ1-1, with D maybe TRBD1 (5 bases). This CDR3 is 16 amino acids long. Germline lookup yields CDR1 MDHEN and CDR2 SYDVKM. V lost 3 bases and J 4 bases, leaving 18 bases between the germline ends. The CDR3 sequence: CASSFRDRSWGTEAFF. The CDR3 coding sequence is TGTGCCAGCAGTTTCAGGGACCGAAGTTGGGGCACTGAAGCTTTCTTT.

The chain joins TRBV2 to TRBJ2-5, with 13 positions matching TRBD2. CDR1 and CDR2 from the germline V gene are SNHLY and FYNNEI. CDR3 length: 15 amino acids. V was clipped by 5 bases and J by 4 bases; unmatched bases: 4. The chain's CDR3 is CASSSTSGGGETQYF. Here the CDR3 DNA reads TGTGCCAGCAGTTCCACTAGCGGGGGGGGAGAGACCCAGTACTTC.

In this sample, this clone turned up once. V is TRBV4-1 and J is TRBJ2-1; no firm D call. Trimming took off 0 bases at V and 8 bases at J, with 14 bases between the two ends. CDR1 is MGHRA and CDR2 is YSYEKL in the germline V gene. The CDR3 has 15 amino acids. In nucleotides, the CDR3 is TGCGCCAGCAGCCAAGAAGTTTGGGGTAGCTATGAGCAGTTCTTC. Translation gives CASSQEVWGSYEQFF.

This clone occurred once. The gene calls are TRBV6-5 and TRBJ1-1; 7 bases agree with TRBD1. Germline trimming cut 2 bases from V and 4 bases from J; bases unmatched to any gene: 7. The CDR3 has 15 amino acids. Germline V gives CDR1 MNHEY, CDR2 SVGAGI. In DNA, the CDR3 is TGTGCCAGCAGTTACAGGGGGCCGGGGACCACTGAAGCTTTCTTT. This gives the protein CASSYRGPGTTEAFF.

This clone has only one observation. This sequence joins TRBV15 and TRBJ2-6; D unclear. The V and J ends lost 3 bases and 0 bases respectively, with 12 bases between them. The CDR3 covers 17 residues. Germline V gives CDR1 LNHNV, CDR2 YYDKDF (reference sequence). CDR3 protein: CATSRQAYSSGANVLTF. CDR3 DNA sequence: TGTGCCACCAGCAGGCAAGCTTACAGCTCTGGGGCCAACGTCCTGACTTTC.

The J gene is TRBJ1-2, the V gene TRBV5-1; D perhaps matches TRBD1 (5 bases). There are 15 residues in the CDR3. Trimming shortened V by 6 bases and J by 8 bases, and 23 bases separated the two germline ends. The V gene's germline CDR1 is SGHRS and CDR2 YFSETQ. The DNA of the CDR3 is TGCGCCAGCACCATCCTGGACCGAGGAGGGACCGGCTACACCTTC. It translates to CASTILDRGGTGYTF.

The chain links TRBV7-9 to TRBJ2-2; no definite D call. The CDR3 has 14 residues. Trimming left V 1 base short and J 4 bases short, with 7 bases between. Germline V CDR1 and CDR2: SEHNR, FQNEAQ (reference sequence). The CDR3 DNA reads TGTGCCAGCAGCTTAGTACTCATCACCGGGGAGCTGTTTTTT. This translates into CASSLVLITGELFF. Using reference TRBV7-9 and TRBJ2-2 for the parts outside the CDR3, the full variable domain is DTGVSQNPRHKITKRGQNVTFRCDPISEHNRLYWYRQTLGQGPEFLTYFQNEAQLEKSRLLSDRFSAERPKGSFSTLEIQRTEQGDSAMYLCASSLVLITGELFFGEGSRLTVL.

J is TRBJ2-7 and V is TRBV15; tentative D call: TRBD1 (6 bases). CDR1 and CDR2 (germline): LNHNV, YYDKDF (reference sequence). The V and J ends lost 2 bases and 3 bases respectively, with 14 bases between them. The CDR3 spans 15 residues. DNA of the CDR3: TGTGCCACCAGCAGAACAGGGACATCCAGCTACGAGCAGTACTTC. Translating it yields CATSRTGTSSYEQYF.

This chain connects TRBV14 to TRBJ1-6, with D uncertain. Germline assignment: CDR1 SGHDN and CDR2 FVKESK. The length of the CDR3 is 16 residues. Trimming pared 3 bases from V and 7 bases from J, leaving 16 bases between. The CDR3 DNA is TGTGCCAGCAGCCACCCGAAACACGAGCGGAATTCACCCCTCCACTTT. It specifies CASSHPKHERNSPLHF.

V is TRBV4-2 and J is TRBJ1-2, with no clear D. CDR1 and CDR2 (germline): LGHNA, YNFKEQ. The ends were cut back, 0 bases at V and 5 bases at J, with 19 bases in the middle. CDR3 size: 17 residues. The CDR3 reads CASSQDLLLRDRYGYTF. The CDR3 DNA is TGTGCCAGCAGCCAAGATCTGTTATTAAGGGATCGGTATGGCTACACCTTC.

A word on this clone: A read error may produce the germline difference seen at one junction end. The chain has TRBV5-6 and TRBJ2-7; 9 bases match TRBD1. From germline, CDR1 is SGHDT and CDR2 YYEEEE. The CDR3 is 12 amino acids. The CDR3 loop is CASSSGPGQGAF. For the CDR3, the DNA is TGTGCCAGCAGCTCGGGCCCGGGACAGGGTGCCTTC.

The genes are TRBV6-5 and TRBJ1-5; D is unclear. CDR1 and CDR2 from the germline V gene are MNHEY and SVGAGI. V was clipped by 0 bases and J by 4 bases, with 10 bases between them. The CDR3 is 15 residues long. DNA of the CDR3: TGTGCCAGCAGTTACTCGGGCGGTCGGAATCAGCCCCAGCATTTT. Residues: CASSYSGGRNQPQHF.

The chain joins TRBV4-2 to TRBJ1-6; weak D call: TRBD1 (6 bases). The CDR3 is made up of 15 amino acids. Germline V gene sequence: CDR1 LGHNA, CDR2 YNFKEQ. Deletions cut 2 bases from V and 6 bases from J, with 11 bases between. DNA of the CDR3: TGTGCCAGCAGCCAAATTGGACAGCTTAATTCACCCCTCCACTTT. Translating gives CASSQIGQLNSPLHF.

To note about this clone: The sample carries other DNA sequences with the same CDR3. The chain couples TRBV6-5 to TRBJ1-1, with D unclear. CDR1 and CDR2 from the germline V gene are MNHEY and SVGAGI. Trimming took 2 bases from V and 2 from J, leaving 3 bases between them. The length of the CDR3 is 12 residues. CDR3 nucleotides: TGTGCCAGCAGTTACAGCAACACTGAAGCTTTCTTT. This encodes CASSYSNTEAFF.

This clone has a single count. J is TRBJ1-2 and V is TRBV11-1; D gene ambiguous. Germline V lookup: CDR1 SGHAT, CDR2 FQDESV (reference sequence). V lost 6 bases, J lost 7 bases, and 15 bases lay in between. The CDR3 loop spans 13 amino acids. The CDR3 region has the DNA TGTGCCAGCAGTCTCCGGGCCTCGACTGGCTACACCTTC. Its protein product is CASSLRASTGYTF. Full variable domain (remainder filled in from reference TRBV11-1 and TRBJ1-2): EAEVAQSPRYKITEKSQAVAFWCDPISGHATLYWYRQILGQGPELLVQFQDESVVDDSQLPKDRFSAERLKGVDSTLKIQPAELGDSAMYLCASSLRASTGYTFGSGTRLTVV.

Here the CDR3 DNA reads TGTGCCAGCAGCCAGGGGGAGGGGGCGCATGGAAACACCATATATTTT. Translation gives CASSQGEGAHGNTIYF. This rearrangement joins TRBV4-2 to TRBJ1-3; 7 bases map to TRBD1. The length of the CDR3 is 16 residues. In germline, CDR1 is LGHNA, CDR2 YNFKEQ. V trimming: 3 bases; J trimming: 3 bases; junction bases outside the gene matches: 8.

This clone appeared a few times. The chain employs TRBV18 and TRBJ1-2; D unresolved. The germline V gene encodes CDR1 KGHSH and CDR2 LQKENI. V shed 5 bases and J shed 5 bases, with 12 bases lying between them. The CDR3 sequence is 13 residues long. The CDR3 here is CASSNRESYGYTF. DNA for the CDR3: TGTGCCAGCTCAAACCGGGAGAGTTATGGCTACACCTTC. Variable domain in full (rest from reference TRBV18 and TRBJ1-2): NAGVMQNPRHLVRRRGQEARLRCSPMKGHSHVYWYRQLPEEGLKFMVYLQKENIIDESGMPKERFSAEFPKEGPSILRIQQVVRGDSAAYFCASSNRESYGYTFGSGTRLTVV.

In its sample, this clone was seen a few times. The chain combines TRBV30 with TRBJ1-1; D unclear. In germline, CDR1 is GTSNPN, CDR2 SVGIG (reference sequence). V gave up 2 bases and J gave up 4 bases, with 5 bases separating them. The CDR3 is made up of 11 amino acids. The chain's CDR3 is CAWSYGTEAFF. In DNA form, the CDR3 reads TGTGCCTGGAGTTATGGCACTGAAGCTTTCTTT.

The rearrangement joins TRBV4-2 to TRBJ1-1; unclear D gene. This CDR3 contains 12 residues. CDR1 and CDR2 from the germline V gene are LGHNA and YNFKEQ. The ends were cut back, 6 bases at V and 5 bases at J, with 10 bases in the middle. CDR3 residues: CASRWSETEAFF. The CDR3 nucleotides read TGTGCCAGCAGGTGGTCGGAGACTGAAGCTTTCTTT.

CDR3: CAISEPGTGLWSYEQYF. Written as DNA, the CDR3 is TGTGCCATCAGTGAGCCCGGGACAGGGCTTTGGTCCTACGAGCAGTACTTC. The chain carries TRBV10-3 and TRBJ2-7; 9 bases are shared with TRBD1. Germline assignment: CDR1 ENHRY and CDR2 SYGVKD. The V gene end was trimmed by 2 bases and the J gene end by 1 base; junction bases not matched to a gene: 9. The length of the CDR3 is 17 residues.

The CDR3 is CASSEERGAQRGFEQYF. In DNA form, the CDR3 reads TGTGCCAGCAGTGAAGAGCGAGGAGCCCAACGGGGTTTTGAGCAGTACTTC. This sequence joins TRBV6-1 and TRBJ2-7; the D gene is possibly TRBD2 (5 bases). Germline values: CDR1 MNHNS, CDR2 SASEGT. This CDR3 contains 17 residues. The ends were cut back, 1 base at V and 7 bases at J, with 23 bases in the middle.

This chain connects TRBV15 to TRBJ2-7; D may be TRBD1 (5 bases). V lost 0 bases and J 5 bases, leaving 20 bases between the germline ends. CDR1 and CDR2 from the germline V gene are LNHNV and YYDKDF (reference sequence). The CDR3 has 17 amino acids. The CDR3 loop reads CATSRDRLVVRGDEQYF. The CDR3 DNA follows: TGTGCCACCAGCAGAGATCGTTTAGTGGTTAGGGGCGACGAGCAGTACTTC. Looking up the rest from reference TRBV15 and TRBJ2-7 gives the full variable domain: DAMVIQNPRYQVTQFGKPVTLSCSQTLNHNVMYWYQQKSSQAPKLLFHYYDKDFNNEADTPDNFQSRRPNTSFCFLDIRSPGLGDTAMYLCATSRDRLVVRGDEQYFGPGTRLTVT.

The V and J genes are TRBV5-1 and TRBJ2-7; D ambiguous. CDR1 is SGHRS and CDR2 is YFSETQ in the germline V gene. The CDR3 is made up of 15 amino acids. V was cut by 6 bases and J by 6 bases, with 22 bases left in between. The DNA for the CDR3 is TGCGCCAGCACCCATGACGGTACTCTTAAAGTCGAGCAGTACTTC. As protein: CASTHDGTLKVEQYF.

This chain links TRBV5-4 with TRBJ2-7; D call uncertain. The ends were cut back, 4 bases at V and 7 bases at J, with 12 bases in the middle. This CDR3 is 12 amino acids long. Germline V CDR1 and CDR2: SGHNT, YYREEE (reference sequence). CDR3: CASSPQAQEQYF. DNA for the CDR3: TGTGCCAGCAGCCCCCAGGCCCAGGAGCAGTACTTC.

The CDR3 reads CASSLSEGGKEQYF. The DNA for the CDR3 is TGTGCCAGCAGCTTATCCGAGGGAGGGAAAGAGCAGTACTTC. J is TRBJ2-7 and V is TRBV7-2; 7 bases match TRBD2. With V trimmed by 2 bases and J by 7 bases, 8 bases remained unmatched. The V gene's germline CDR1 is SGHTA and CDR2 FQGNSA. This CDR3 has 14 amino acids.